This is a list of T cell receptor beta chains from one sample in a study of naive and memory T cell subsets. MiXCR, applied by TCRdb to the UMI-ligation and nested PCR reads, yields one record per CDR3 protein. The repertoire holds over 90,000 distinct CDR3 sequences, with roughly 12% as singletons. Sequencing was carried out using naive CD4+ T cells from blood. These receptors were collected from a human donor in good health. Each CDR3 is given with its conserved first and last residue. D genes are given only for firm matches. Not all rows give a size; the values are once, few, many and, for expanded clones, a class.

J	size	D	V	DNA	CDR3
TRBJ1-6	few	.	TRBV20-1	TGCAGTGCTCGAACCCTCCACTTT	CSARTLHF
TRBJ2-1	few	.	TRBV24-1	TGTGCCACCAGTGATTTTGCAGGGGTAGGGTTGAGGGGGCAGTTCTTC	CATSDFAGVGLRGQFF
TRBJ1-1	.	TRBD1	TRBV12-3/TRBV12-4	TGTGCCAGCAGCCCGACAGGGACAAACACTGAAGCTTTCTTT	CASSPTGTNTEAFF
TRBJ1-5	.	.	TRBV9	TGTGCCAGCAGCACTCACAGGGTAGGGCAGCCCCAGCATTTT	CASSTHRVGQPQHF
TRBJ2-3	few	.	TRBV11-2	TGTGCCAGCAGCAAGACTTGGGTATGGTCAGATACGCAGTATTTT	CASSKTWVWSDTQYF
TRBJ1-2	.	.	TRBV18	TGTGCCAGCTCACCACGGGTCTGGGAATCCTATGGCTACACCTTC	CASSPRVWESYGYTF
TRBJ1-5	once	.	TRBV7-2	TGTGCCAGCAGCTTAGTGGGGGGGCAGGGCAATCAGCCCCAGCATTTT	CASSLVGGQGNQPQHF
TRBJ2-2	.	.	TRBV7-9	TGTGCCAGCAGCTCCCGGGACTCCCTCACCGGGGAGCTGTTTTTT	CASSSRDSLTGELFF
TRBJ2-4	few	.	TRBV7-2	TGTGCCAGCACCGAGGTTAGGCTTCAAGCCAAAAACATTCAGTACTTC	CASTEVRLQAKNIQYF
TRBJ2-3	many	.	TRBV3-1	TGTGCCAGCAGCAAAACAGGGTATCTTGGGGATACGCAGTATTTT	CASSKTGYLGDTQYF
TRBJ2-7	many	.	TRBV20-1	TGCAGTGCTAGAGATCCCTCGACAAATCACTACGAGCAGTACTTC	CSARDPSTNHYEQYF
TRBJ2-3	many	.	TRBV3-1	TGTGCCAGCAGCCATAGGGGTAGCGGAAGCACAGATACGCAGTATTTT	CASSHRGSGSTDTQYF
TRBJ2-4	.	.	TRBV28	TGTGCCAGCAGTTTACCGCGTGTAGCCAAAAACATTCAGTACTTC	CASSLPRVAKNIQYF
TRBJ2-5	many	.	TRBV5-1	TGCGCCAGCAGCTTGGTAACAGAGACCCAGTACTTC	CASSLVTETQYF
TRBJ1-3	.	TRBD1	TRBV3-1	TGTGCCAGCAGCCAAGGGGACAGGGGGGCCTCTGGAAACACCATATATTTT	CASSQGDRGASGNTIYF
TRBJ2-2	many	TRBD2	TRBV20-1	TGCAGTGCTAGCGCCGGGACTACGAACACCGGGGAGCTGTTTTTT	CSASAGTTNTGELFF
TRBJ1-1	.	TRBD1	TRBV9	TGTGCCAGCAGCCAATTTGGGGGGACAGGGAATACTGAAGCTTTCTTT	CASSQFGGTGNTEAFF
TRBJ2-3	many	TRBD2	TRBV14	TGTGCCAGCAGCCACGGGGGGGCGTCCGTTGTTACGCAGTATTTT	CASSHGGASVVTQYF
TRBJ2-1	.	TRBD2	TRBV6-5	TGTGCCAGCAGGCTAGCGGGAGGATCCTACAATGAGCAGTTCTTC	CASRLAGGSYNEQFF
TRBJ1-1	many	.	TRBV6-2/TRBV6-3	TGTGCCAGCAGTTCTGCGGGGTGGAGCACTGAAGCTTTCTTT	CASSSAGWSTEAFF
TRBJ2-4	.	.	TRBV28	TGTGCCAGCAGCCCTAATGAACAACGGAACATTCAGTACTTC	CASSPNEQRNIQYF
TRBJ2-1	many	TRBD2	TRBV20-1	TGCAGTGCTAGGGGCTTGCTAGCGGGGTCGTATGAGCAGTTCTTC	CSARGLLAGSYEQFF
TRBJ1-5	.	.	TRBV12-3/TRBV12-4	TGTGCCAGCAGTTTGGGAAGCGGTGGGGCGCGCAATCAGCCCCAGCATTTT	CASSLGSGGARNQPQHF
TRBJ2-5	.	.	TRBV6-6	TGTGCCAGCAGTTACGGCAGAAAGCTAGAGACCCAGTACTTC	CASSYGRKLETQYF
TRBJ2-1	.	TRBD2	TRBV4-3	TGCGCCAGCAGCCAAGACGTTGAGCGGGGTTCCTACAATGAGCAGTTCTTC	CASSQDVERGSYNEQFF
TRBJ2-3	many	TRBD2	TRBV20-1	TGCAGTGCCTTCGGGACTAGCGGGGGGCCCACAGATACGCAGTATTTT	CSAFGTSGGPTDTQYF
TRBJ1-4	few	.	TRBV6-2/TRBV6-3	TGTGCCAGCAGTCGACTATTCGACAGCCCAACTAATGAAAAACTGTTTTTT	CASSRLFDSPTNEKLFF
TRBJ1-1	few	TRBD1	TRBV7-9	TGTGCCAGCAGCGTAAACAGGGGAGACACTGAAGCTTTCTTT	CASSVNRGDTEAFF
TRBJ2-6	few	.	TRBV7-2	TGTGCCAGCAGCCCGCAACAGGGCTCTGGGGCCAACGTCCTGACTTTC	CASSPQQGSGANVLTF
TRBJ2-5	.	.	TRBV20-1	TGCAGTGCTCTAGGGCAACTTCGAGAAGAGACCCAGTACTTC	CSALGQLREETQYF
TRBJ2-2	.	.	TRBV7-9	TGTGCCAGCAGCCCCCCCGGGGAGCTGTTTTTT	CASSPPGELFF
TRBJ1-5	many	.	TRBV7-2	TGTGCCAGCAGCTTAGGCGGGGTGGCGGGCCTTGGTCAGCCCCAGCATTTT	CASSLGGVAGLGQPQHF
TRBJ2-3	.	TRBD2	TRBV7-2	TGTGCCAGCGGGAGCGGGGGGATACAAACAGATACGCAGTATTTT	CASGSGGIQTDTQYF
TRBJ2-7	few	.	TRBV18	TGTGCCAGCTCCTCGGGTCCTGACTCCCCAAACTTC	CASSSGPDSPNF
TRBJ2-5	few	TRBD2	TRBV27	TGTGCCAACGTGGGGGGGACGGAGACCCAGTACTTC	CANVGGTETQYF
TRBJ2-1	few	TRBD2	TRBV12-3/TRBV12-4	TGTGCCAGCAGACCGCAACGACTAGCGGTAAACAATGAGCAGTTCTTC	CASRPQRLAVNNEQFF
TRBJ1-5	.	.	TRBV12-3/TRBV12-4	TGTGCCAGCACTTCGGACGGGGGCCAGCCCCAGCATTTT	CASTSDGGQPQHF
TRBJ2-2	many	TRBD2	TRBV20-1	TGCAGTGCTAGGACTAGCGGAAACTCGAACACCGGGGAGCTGTTTTTT	CSARTSGNSNTGELFF
TRBJ2-1	.	.	TRBV3-2	TGTGCCAGCAGCCAAGATATCGATCCTAGCGGGAGAGTCTACAATGAGCAGTTCTTC	CASSQDIDPSGRVYNEQFF
TRBJ1-1	few	.	TRBV7-9	TGTGCCAGCTGCCCCGGGCTGGTCGCTTTCTTT	CASCPGLVAFF
TRBJ2-7	few	.	TRBV24-1	TGTGCCACCAGTCCACCGGGGGTTGGGGACGAGCAGTACTTC	CATSPPGVGDEQYF
TRBJ1-4	few	.	TRBV12-3/TRBV12-4	TGTGCCAGCAGTTTAAGTAGGACTAATGAAAAACTGTTTTTT	CASSLSRTNEKLFF
TRBJ2-3	few	TRBD2	TRBV7-9	TGTGCCAGCAGCCCGGGACTAGCAAGCACAGATACGCAGTATTTT	CASSPGLASTDTQYF
TRBJ1-2	many	TRBD1	TRBV3-1	TGTGCCAGCAGCCAAGAACAAGGGACAGGACCGAACTATGGCTACACCTTC	CASSQEQGTGPNYGYTF
TRBJ2-4	.	.	TRBV6-2/TRBV6-3	TGTGCCAGCAGCTCCGGACCAGGCATTCAGTACTTC	CASSSGPGIQYF